Listed below are T cell receptor beta chains from one sample, sequenced in a study of T cells in Graves' hyperthyroidism and ophthalmopathy. TCRdb independently ran MiXCR on the multiplex PCR reads; one entry per CDR3 protein. Here the sample spans hundreds of thousands of distinct CDR3 sequences, 35% to 40% being singletons. The specimen was blood. The receptors shown here come from a man between 18 and 29 years old with Graves' hyperthyroidism. CDR3s include the opening cysteine and the closing phenylalanine or tryptophan. D genes are given only for firm matches. Not every row has a clone size; where given, it reads once, few, many or a size class.

J | V | size | length | D | DNA | CDR3
TRBJ2-7 | TRBV6-1 | few | 13 | . | TGTGCCAGCAGTGAAGCGACTCCATACGAGCAGTACTTC | CASSEATPYEQYF
TRBJ2-5 | TRBV29-1 | . | 14 | TRBD1 | TGCAGCGGGGAGGGGACAGGGAGGTTGGGGGAGCTGTACTTC | CSGEGTGRLGELYF
TRBJ2-7 | TRBV2 | many | 15 | TRBD1 | TGTGCCAGCCGATGGGGACAGGGAACATCCTACGAGCAGTACTTC | CASRWGQGTSYEQYF
TRBJ2-2 | TRBV25-1 | . | 17 | TRBD2 | TGTGCCAGCAGTTACTCGTCGGGACTACCATGGACCGGGGAGCTGTTTTTT | CASSYSSGLPWTGELFF
TRBJ2-5 | TRBV5-8 | few | 13 | . | TGTGCCAGCAGCTTACAGGGAGCAGAGACCCAGTACTTC | CASSLQGAETQYF
TRBJ2-7 | TRBV5-1 | . | 14 | . | TGCGCCAGCAGCTTGCGACAGAATTCTGGAGAGCAGTACTTC | CASSLRQNSGEQYF
TRBJ2-2 | TRBV4-1 | few | 15 | TRBD2 | TGCGCCAGCAGCTACGGACTAGCGGTAACCGGGGAGCTGTTTTTT | CASSYGLAVTGELFF
TRBJ2-5 | TRBV7-9 | . | 13 | TRBD1 | TGTGCCTGGAGTCGACAGGGACGAGAGACCCAGTACTTC | CAWSRQGRETQYF
TRBJ2-5 | TRBV10-2 | once | 12 | . | TGCGCCAGCAGTGAGAACCGGGAACTTCAGTACTTC | CASSENRELQYF
TRBJ1-2 | TRBV2 | . | 10 | . | TGTGCCAGCGGGGCGCGGGGCTACACCTTC | CASGARGYTF
TRBJ1-5 | TRBV2 | many | 13 | . | TGTGCCAGCAGGGGGGACACAAATCAGCCCCAGCATTTT | CASRGDTNQPQHF
TRBJ1-2 | TRBV5-1 | . | 12 | . | TGCGCCAGCAGCTTGGAAACAGGGGGCTACACCTTC | CASSLETGGYTF
TRBJ1-2 | TRBV6-6 | few | 14 | . | TGTGCCGCCGAGGGAGGGTTGCTGTTTTATGGCTACACCTTC | CAAEGGLLFYGYTF
TRBJ2-5 | TRBV6-5 | few | 14 | . | TGTGCCAGCAGTTCCACCGGGACCTATGAGACCCAGTACTTC | CASSSTGTYETQYF
TRBJ2-5 | TRBV12-3/TRBV12-4 | many | 14 | TRBD2 | TGTGCCAGCAGCCCGGGACTAGCGACGGAGACCCAGTACTTC | CASSPGLATETQYF
TRBJ1-1 | TRBV9 | few | 16 | TRBD1 | TGTGCCAGCAGCGACAAGAGGGACAGGATAAACACTGAAGCTTTCTTT | CASSDKRDRINTEAFF
TRBJ2-7 | TRBV12-3/TRBV12-4 | . | 13 | . | TGTGCCAGCAGTCCCCTACCCAACTACGAGCAGTACTTC | CASSPLPNYEQYF
TRBJ1-4 | TRBV29-1 | . | 13 | TRBD1 | TGCAGCGTACGGGACAGGAAAAATGAAAAACTGTTTTTT | CSVRDRKNEKLFF
TRBJ1-2 | TRBV6-1 | few | 16 | TRBD1 | TGTGCCAGCAGCAATAATATGGGACAGGGGGCTGGTGGCTACACCTTC | CASSNNMGQGAGGYTF
TRBJ1-5 | TRBV6-1 | . | 15 | . | TGTGCCAGCAGTTCCGTCGGGCAGGGAAGCCAGCCCCAGCATTTT | CASSSVGQGSQPQHF
TRBJ2-2 | TRBV12-3/TRBV12-4 | . | 17 | TRBD2 | TGTGCCAGCAGGACCGGGACTAGCGGTCAACGGGCCGGGGAGCTGTTTTTT | CASRTGTSGQRAGELFF
TRBJ2-5 | TRBV7-8 | few | 16 | TRBD2 | TGTGCCAGCAGCTCAGCGGCTAGCGGGACCCGGGGGACCCAGTACTTC | CASSSAASGTRGTQYF
TRBJ1-4 | TRBV15 | . | 17 | TRBD1 | TGTGCCACCAGCAGCTCCCAAGGCGACAGGGGAACTGAAAAACTGTTTTTT | CATSSSQGDRGTEKLFF
TRBJ2-5 | TRBV20-1 | few | 13 | TRBD1 | TGCAGCTTATTTGGGGCAGGGGGAGAGACCCAGTACTTC | CSLFGAGGETQYF
TRBJ2-5 | TRBV7-9 | many | 13 | . | TGTGCCAGCAGCGTCCTCGTGGAAGAGACCCAGTACTTC | CASSVLVEETQYF
TRBJ1-1 | TRBV20-1 | . | 15 | TRBD1 | TGCAGTGCTGCTGGTCGGGACAGGGTCGGCACTGAAGCTTTCTTT | CSAAGRDRVGTEAFF
TRBJ1-5 | TRBV10-3 | many | 16 | . | TGTGCCATCAGTGAGCGCGGGGGGGATAGCAATCAGCCCCAGCATTTT | CAISERGGDSNQPQHF
TRBJ1-5 | TRBV2 | . | 15 | . | TGTGCCAGCAGCCCACAGGGTAATCTTGATCAGCCCCAGCATTTT | CASSPQGNLDQPQHF
TRBJ1-1 | TRBV2 | many | 14 | . | TGTGCCAGCAGGGCTGGAGGCCAGAACACTGAAGCTTTCTTT | CASRAGGQNTEAFF
TRBJ1-1 | TRBV20-1 | many | 13 | . | TGCAGTGCTAGAGCGAATCCAGGCACTGAAGCTTTCTTT | CSARANPGTEAFF
TRBJ1-6 | TRBV20-1 | . | 17 | . | TGCAGTGCTAGAGATGTGGAGTCGGGACGGACAAATTCACCCCTCCACTTT | CSARDVESGRTNSPLHF
TRBJ1-2 | TRBV6-5 | . | 14 | . | TGTGCCAGCAGTTACGGTGGGGCAGACTATGGCTACACCTTC | CASSYGGADYGYTF
TRBJ2-7 | TRBV7-9 | many | 15 | TRBD1 | TGTGCCAGCAGCTTATTCGGACAGGGGTCCTACGAGCAGTACTTC | CASSLFGQGSYEQYF
TRBJ2-7 | TRBV15 | few | 14 | TRBD1 | TGTGCCACCAGCAAGGGACAGTCAGCCTACGAGCAGTACTTC | CATSKGQSAYEQYF
TRBJ2-2 | TRBV5-6 | . | 16 | . | TGTGCCAGCAGCTATAGGTCGGCGCAGAACACCGGGGAGCTGTTTTTT | CASSYRSAQNTGELFF
TRBJ2-7 | TRBV12-3/TRBV12-4 | many | 11 | TRBD1 | TGCGCCAGCAGCTCAGGGGGCGAGCAGTACTTC | CASSSGGEQYF
TRBJ1-1 | TRBV15 | many | 16 | . | TGTGCCACCAGCAGGGACCCGCCGGGCAGAGTGGATGAAGCTTTCTTT | CATSRDPPGRVDEAFF
TRBJ1-2 | TRBV7-9 | many | 14 | . | TGTGCCAGCAGCTTAGGGTCCGGAAACTATGGCTACACCTTC | CASSLGSGNYGYTF
TRBJ2-5 | TRBV7-8 | many | 16 | TRBD2 | TGTGCCAGCAGCTTAGCGGGAGCGGGAGAGTTAGAGACCCAGTACTTC | CASSLAGAGELETQYF
TRBJ2-5 | TRBV4-1 | . | 14 | TRBD1 | TGTGCCAGCAGTCAAACAGGGGGCGTAGAGACCCAGTACTTC | CASSQTGGVETQYF
TRBJ2-7 | TRBV19 | few | 14 | . | TGTGCCAGTAGTAGGCAACCAACGGGTCGAGAGCAGTACTTC | CASSRQPTGREQYF
TRBJ2-7 | TRBV19 | . | 20 | TRBD1 | TGTGCCAGTAGTCCCGGGACAGGTGAGACATACGACCTTCGGATATACGAGCAGTACTTC | CASSPGTGETYDLRIYEQYF
TRBJ1-1 | TRBV29-1 | many | 12 | . | TGCAGCGCCCCAGACAGAGGCACTGAAGCTTTCTTT | CSAPDRGTEAFF
TRBJ2-5 | TRBV7-9 | many | 15 | TRBD2 | TGTGCCAGCAGCTCGGGACTAGCGGTACAAGAGACCCAGTACTTC | CASSSGLAVQETQYF
TRBJ2-5 | TRBV7-7 | . | 16 | . | TGTGCTAGCAGCTTACATTTGGTCCCGGGAGCAGAGACCCAGTACTTC | CASSLHLVPGAETQYF